The 13 T cell receptor beta chains reported below all come from one sample, sequenced in a study of PD-1 blockade in classical Hodgkin lymphoma. The assay was immunoSEQ multiplex PCR, and TCRdb's table has in-frame clones only and misses some. Of fewer than 35,000 clones listed, roughly 90% were seen once; the top ten hold roughly 0.33%. Time point of the sample: cycle 4 day 1 (C4D1), after less than 7 weeks of nivolumab. Exposure to brentuximab vedotin varied, and each patient had relapsed following autologous stem cell transplantation. Negative selection with magnetic separation was used to purify CD4+ T cells from thawed PBMCs. The input for sequencing was CD4+ T cells from blood, taken before the fourth cycle of nivolumab. The receptors here all came from a human donor with classical Hodgkin lymphoma.

This chain uses TRBV27 with TRBJ2-5, with TRBD1 matching over 11 bases. V was clipped by 2 bases and J by 1 base; unmatched bases: 3. Germline V gives CDR1 MNHEY, CDR2 SMNVEV (reference sequence). The CDR3 length is 16 residues. CDR3 in DNA: TGTGCCAGCAGTTTAACCGGGACAGGGGGCCAAGAGACCCAGTACTTC. It is translated as CASSLTGTGGQETQYF.

This clone has only one observation. The chain links TRBV18 to TRBJ2-2; D is possibly TRBD2 (5 bases). Trimming cost V 6 bases and J 3 bases, with 26 bases left between them. The germline V gene encodes CDR1 KGHSH and CDR2 LQKENI. There are 19 residues in the CDR3. CDR3 in DNA: TGTGCCAGCTCCCGTCTTGGTGGGTCTAGCAAGCCCGACACCGGGGAGCTGTTTTTT. The encoded protein is CASSRLGGSSKPDTGELFF.

The chain uses TRBV25-1 and TRBJ2-2; possible D gene TRBD2, 5 bases. CDR3 size: 12 residues. Germline V gene lookup returns CDR1 MGHDK and CDR2 SYGVNS. Trimming stripped 8 bases from V and 7 bases from J, with 11 bases between. This CDR3 is CASVGESGELFF. The CDR3 bases are TGTGCCAGCGTCGGGGAAAGCGGGGAGCTGTTTTTT.

This sequence joins TRBV29-1 and TRBJ1-5; the match to TRBD1 covers 9 bases. The V gene's germline CDR1 is SQVTM and CDR2 ANQGSEA. The CDR3 totals 14 residues. The V segment lost 4 bases and the J segment 5 bases; nucleotides outside the gene matches: 6. CDR3 sequence reads: CSVGTGGGDQPQHF. As DNA, the CDR3 is TGCAGCGTTGGAACAGGGGGCGGCGATCAGCCCCAGCATTTT.

The chain joins TRBV28 to TRBJ1-2; 9 bases map to TRBD1. The V segment lost 7 bases and the J segment 6 bases; nucleotides outside the gene matches: 12. CDR3 length: 15 amino acids. The germline CDR1 and CDR2 sequences are MDHEN and SYDVKM. In DNA form, the CDR3 reads TGTGCCAGCACCTACAACACAGGGGGCAGAGATGGCTACACCTTC. It translates to CASTYNTGGRDGYTF.

The chain uses TRBV19 and TRBJ2-6; D remains unclear. The V end was cut by 7 bases, the J end by 0 bases, with 13 bases between. This CDR3 spans 16 amino acids. Germline CDR1 is LNHDA and CDR2 is SQIVND (reference sequence). The DNA of the CDR3 is TGTGCCAGTACGGGCGGCAGGCGCTCTGGGGCCAACGTCCTGACTTTC. It specifies CASTGGRRSGANVLTF.

The chain joins TRBV5-1 to TRBJ2-3; 10 bases are shared with TRBD2. From germline, CDR1 is SGHRS and CDR2 YFSETQ. Trimming cost V 4 bases and J 4 bases; bases outside gene matches: 15. The CDR3 spans 18 residues. For the CDR3, the DNA is TGCGCCAGCAGCCTGGTCCCGTTAGCTAGCGGGAGTGCAGATACGCAGTATTTT. Protein sequence: CASSLVPLASGSADTQYF.

This clone was seen a single time. The genes are TRBV4-1 and TRBJ2-3, with 7 bases lining up with TRBD2. The CDR3 contains 17 residues. V was pared by 0 bases and J by 3 bases, with 9 bases of the junction left unmatched. Per the germline V gene, CDR1 is MGHRA and CDR2 is YSYEKL. The CDR3 loop reads CASSQDSRERGTDTQYF. CDR3 sequence (DNA): TGCGCCAGCAGCCAAGACTCGCGGGAGAGGGGTACAGATACGCAGTATTTT.

The V gene is TRBV2, the J gene TRBJ2-3, with D unresolved. V lost 7 bases and J 2 bases, leaving 10 bases between the germline ends. The CDR3 totals 13 residues. Germline CDR1 is SNHLY and CDR2 is FYNNEI. The CDR3 DNA sequence: TGTGCCAGCACCATACACCCCACAGATACGCAGTATTTT. Translated: CASTIHPTDTQYF. The full variable domain, in which reference TRBV2 and TRBJ2-3 provide the parts outside the CDR3, is EPEVTQTPSHQVTQMGQEVILRCVPISNHLYFYWYRQILGQKVEFLVSFYNNEISEKSEIFDDQFSVERPDGSNFTLKIRSTKLEDSAMYFCASTIHPTDTQYFGPGTRLTVL.

The chain recombines TRBV5-1 with TRBJ1-1; tentatively, D is TRBD1 (6 bases). Trimming pared 0 bases from V and 7 bases from J, leaving 13 bases between. Germline CDR1 reads SGHRS; CDR2 reads YFSETQ. The CDR3 runs to 14 residues. DNA of the CDR3: TGCGCCAGCAGCTTGGAGGGGGGCGGTTTTGAAGCTTTCTTT. Its translation is CASSLEGGGFEAFF.

This chain uses TRBV10-1 with TRBJ2-2; maybe TRBD1 (5 bases). Germline V gives CDR1 WNHNN, CDR2 SYGVQD (reference sequence). The CDR3 loop spans 14 amino acids. V gave up 7 bases and J gave up 5 bases, with 14 bases separating them. CDR3 protein: CASMGSQATGELFF. The DNA of the CDR3 is TGCGCCAGCATGGGTTCACAGGCAACCGGGGAGCTGTTTTTT.

The rearrangement joins TRBV28 to TRBJ2-7, with no clear D. The ends were cut back, 7 bases at V and 4 bases at J, with 14 bases in the middle. This CDR3 is built from 13 residues. Germline CDR1 is MDHEN and CDR2 is SYDVKM. The CDR3 loop is CASTNGVGYEQYF. CDR3 nucleotide sequence: TGTGCCAGCACCAATGGAGTGGGGTACGAGCAGTACTTC.

The J gene is TRBJ2-2, the V gene TRBV2; 11 positions agree with TRBD2. V lost 3 bases to trimming and J lost 6 bases; unmatched junction nucleotides: 3. This CDR3 comprises 15 residues. From germline, CDR1 is SNHLY and CDR2 FYNNEI. CDR3 amino acids: CASSEGLAVAGELFF. CDR3 bases: TGTGCCAGCAGTGAGGGACTAGCGGTCGCCGGGGAGCTGTTTTTT.